This T cell receptor (beta chain) was sequenced during a study of cytomegalovirus exposure and HLA in healthy donors. Whole-study results and caveats: Most of the CMV-associated TCR beta chains (in a later analysis) appeared to be HLA-restricted.

Concerning this clone itself: Antigen: not known.

The CDR3 length is 14 residues. Between the trimmed V and J ends, which lost 5 bases and 6 bases, there was a span of 13 bases. CDR1 is LNHDA and CDR2 is SQIVND in the germline V gene (reference sequence). With 60 Vbeta and 13 Jbeta primers, the PCR was carried out. The data were produced by immunoSEQ multiplex PCR, yet TCRdb's version contains in-frame clones alone and is incomplete. The sample includes roughly 120,000 clones, 50% to 65% of them seen just once. The rearrangement uses TRBV19 and TRBJ1-4; perhaps TRBD1 as D (6 bases). Sequencing was performed on PBMCs. The sequence was collected from a man aged 35 to 55 in good health and CMV-seropositive. CDR3: CASSSQGDYEKLFF. CDR3 coding DNA: TGTGCCAGTAGTTCACAGGGAGACTATGAAAAACTGTTTTTT.